The rows below give T cell receptor beta chains drawn from one sample of a study of response to subunit inactivated influenza vaccine. TCRdb ran MiXCR on the RT-PCR reads and lists one entry per CDR3 protein. The profile shows roughly 630,000 distinct CDR3 sequences, around 13% of them singletons. This specimen was PBMCs from blood, taken approximately 15 days before vaccination. The source of these receptors is a middle-aged man who received an inactivated influenza vaccine. CDR3s include the opening cysteine and the closing phenylalanine or tryptophan.

V | CDR3
TRBV19 | CASSIRPGQALIPEAFF
TRBV12-3/TRBV12-4 | CASRVDSVNSPLHF
TRBV5-1 | CASSVWTSGGINEQFF
TRBV12-3/TRBV12-4 | CASGGQINEQFF
TRBV12-3/TRBV12-4 | CASSSSGANVLTF
TRBV6-6 | CATFGGVGDTQYF
TRBV25-1 | CASSRRGSGTGELFF
TRBV4-1 | CASSQEEATSGGLYQETQYF
TRBV2 | CATQPRDFFTDTQYF
TRBV20-1 | CSARGLLAGASYNEQFF
TRBV4-3 | CASSQRILSPGELFF
TRBV5-5 | CASSLVARLTTNYGYTF
TRBV12-3/TRBV12-4 | CASGTGTSKNIQYF
TRBV4-3 | CASSQDPSSYEQYF
TRBV28 | CASRPTLQGLAGGLDTQYF
TRBV7-2 | CASSLTGTQDQYF
TRBV29-1 | CSVPTGTGNTDTQYF
TRBV2 | CASRGLAGGFYNEQFF
TRBV15 | CATRTGRGDSDTQYF
TRBV5-5 | CASSFDPIVSTDTQYF
TRBV12-3/TRBV12-4 | CASRLDRGTEAFF
TRBV6-5 | CASSFRSNQPQHF
TRBV12-3/TRBV12-4 | CASNSQGHEQYF
TRBV6-2/TRBV6-3 | CASNRGRGGSTYEQYF
TRBV6-1 | CASRTGTARGYTF
TRBV19 | CASSIDLWTQETQYF
TRBV5-6 | CASSLRVYYGYTF
TRBV9 | CASTVEPGPTGELFF
TRBV6-5 | CASSSIRGPYSYEQYF
TRBV15 | CATRTGGGETQYF
TRBV27 | CASSFGHPGSSYEQYF
TRBV20-1 | CSARDQGQGAYGELFF
TRBV6-5 | CASSTNALGHAETQYF
TRBV29-1 | CSVGGLAVSSYNEQFF
TRBV5-5 | CASSLSAFGDPFF
TRBV12-3/TRBV12-4 | CASSSVFGSMGQETQYF
TRBV20-1 | CSAVRGASNQPQHF
TRBV19 | CASRTGSARETQYF
TRBV7-9 | CASSTGQGALGEQYF
TRBV4-2 | CASSQVSGLNTEAFF
TRBV5-1 | CASSFLAVSNYEQYF
TRBV12-3/TRBV12-4 | CASRISTVNTGELFF
TRBV2 | CASSPPGAYNSPLHF
TRBV20-1 | CSTSTGAIGNQPQHF
TRBV6-1 | CASSIPGQITEAFF
TRBV12-3/TRBV12-4 | CASSQPMQGGNDQPQHF
TRBV15 | CATSRADRALGEEQFF
TRBV7-2 | CASSLRWLAGGEDEQFF
TRBV11-2 | CASSRWGFDVGELFF
TRBV6-5 | CASSQTGEAFF
TRBV5-1 | CASSLVSGRSYNEQFF
TRBV27 | CASSVNKVSSTDTQYF
TRBV5-5 | CASSLAGGRPGGEAFF
TRBV20-1 | CSARATSGGAITDTQYF
TRBV6-6 | CASARSYEQYF
TRBV28 | CASSRAGNRDQPQHF
TRBV10-2 | CATKASEFGELFF
TRBV5-1 | CASSSHPRLDREDYNEQFF
TRBV5-1 | CASGPTGSSYNEQFF